The entry that follows covers one T cell receptor beta chain sequence. Its antigen is unidentified. The data belong to a study of T cell responses to AZD1222 COVID-19 vaccine. About the research overall: Some second doses came at about 4 weeks and others at about 12 weeks; these were pooled. General study points: The donor group comprised mostly white British people and more females; the analysis possibly underestimated clonal diversity.

The protocol was immunoSEQ multiplex PCR, while the TCRdb copy is restricted to in-frame clones and leaves out a portion. The sample consists of around 110,000 clones, 70% to 90% of them appearing once. V lost 4 bases to trimming and J lost 5 bases; unmatched junction nucleotides: 5. The germline V gene has CDR1 SGHNT and CDR2 YYREEE (reference sequence). The CDR3 runs to 16 residues. The chain links TRBV5-4 to TRBJ2-1, with TRBD2 identical over 14 bases. Sequencing used peripheral blood, obtained on day 0 of AZD1222 vaccination. The source of this sequence is an adult in good health. The CDR3 spells CASSAGLAGGNNEQFF. The CDR3 DNA reads as TGTGCCAGCAGCGCCGGACTAGCGGGGGGCAACAATGAGCAGTTCTTC. The whole variable domain, remainder taken from reference TRBV5-4 and TRBJ2-1, is ETGVTQSPTHLIKTRGQQVTLRCSSQSGHNTVSWYQQALGQGPQFIFQYYREEENGRGNFPPRFSGLQFPNYSSELNVNALELDDSALYLCASSAGLAGGNNEQFFGPGTRLTVL.